The 27 T cell receptor beta chains given below trace back to one sample, sequenced in a study of identical twins. TCRdb fed the 5' RACE reads into MiXCR, producing one record per CDR3 protein. The repertoire includes 510,000 or so distinct CDR3 sequences, about 16% of them detected once, and roughly 0.42% sits in the top ten. The same sample was also studied in work on yellow fever vaccine responses in identical twins.

Sequencing was performed on CD4+ T cells sorted from blood. Receptor source: a woman between 18 and 30 years old in good health.

This clonotype was observed a few times. The rearrangement uses TRBV29-1 and TRBJ2-7; 16 bases map to TRBD2. V was pared by 6 bases and J by 3 bases, with 8 bases of the junction left unmatched. CDR1 is SQVTM, CDR2 ANQGSEA, per germline. This CDR3 region has 16 residues. Here the CDR3 DNA reads TGCAGCGTGACCGGGACTAGCGGGAGGGGCGTCTACGAGCAGTACTTC. It codes for CSVTGTSGRGVYEQYF.

This clonotype has more than one count but fewer than ten. V and J are TRBV20-1 and TRBJ2-2; weak D call: TRBD2 (6 bases). Per the germline V gene, CDR1 is DFQATT and CDR2 is SNEGSKA (reference sequence). The CDR3 contains 13 residues. V lost 3 bases, J lost 7 bases, and 12 bases lay in between. CDR3 sequence reads: CSASRTIRGELFF. For the CDR3, the DNA is TGCAGTGCTAGTCGGACTATTCGCGGGGAGCTGTTTTTT.

The V call is TRBV4-1, the J call TRBJ1-1; D is undetermined. CDR1 MGHRA and CDR2 YSYEKL come from the germline V gene. The CDR3 spans 13 residues. Between the trimmed V and J ends, which lost 5 bases and 4 bases, there was a span of 11 bases. The CDR3 sequence is CASSAIGSTEAFF. The CDR3 nucleotides are TGCGCCAGCAGCGCAATAGGGTCCACTGAAGCTTTCTTT.

The gene calls are TRBV10-3 and TRBJ2-7; 10 nucleotides line up with TRBD2. The CDR3 sequence is 18 residues long. The trim removed 3 bases at V and 0 bases at J, leaving 11 bases unmatched. The germline V gene encodes CDR1 ENHRY and CDR2 SYGVKD. The CDR3 bases are TGTGCCATCAGTGACCCCTCCACTCCTAGCGGGGGCTCCTACGAGCAGTACTTC. Translated, it gives CAISDPSTPSGGSYEQYF.

The rearrangement joins TRBV12-3 or TRBV12-4 to TRBJ2-3; D remains ambiguous. This CDR3 is built from 16 residues. Trimming shortened V by 3 bases and J by 1 base, and 14 bases separated the two germline ends. The CDR3 sequence: CASSFKISAGTDTQYF. The CDR3 DNA is TGTGCCAGCAGTTTTAAGATATCGGCCGGCACAGATACGCAGTATTTT.

This chain connects TRBV20-1 to TRBJ2-2; tentative D call: TRBD1 (5 bases). Germline lookup yields CDR1 DFQATT and CDR2 SNEGSKA (reference sequence). The germline V and J ends were trimmed by 2 bases and 0 bases, with 13 bases remaining between them. The CDR3 runs to 16 residues. The CDR3 spells CSARSPRTPNTGELFF. The CDR3 region has the DNA TGCAGTGCTAGATCCCCTCGGACACCGAACACCGGGGAGCTGTTTTTT.

This clonotype appeared a single time. The chain uses TRBV7-2 and TRBJ2-2, with D uncertain. This CDR3 is 14 amino acids long. Looked up from germline, CDR1 is SGHTA and CDR2 is FQGNSA. V lost 0 bases to trimming and J lost 5 bases, with 7 bases between them. CDR3 sequence (DNA): TGTGCCAGCAGCTTAGCGCCACTGACCGGGGAGCTGTTTTTT. This gives the protein CASSLAPLTGELFF.

This clonotype was counted between two and nine times. V usage is TRBV9 and J usage is TRBJ2-7; a weak D match, TRBD2 (6 bases). The V gene lost 0 bases and the J gene lost 6 bases, with 16 bases spanning the gap. Germline V lookup: CDR1 SGDLS, CDR2 YYNGEE. The length of the CDR3 is 15 residues. CDR3 sequence: CASSVAVGGGFEQYF. In DNA form, the CDR3 reads TGTGCCAGCAGCGTAGCTGTGGGAGGAGGTTTCGAGCAGTACTTC.

V is TRBV7-2 and J is TRBJ2-1, with D hard to call. The CDR3 is made up of 13 amino acids. CDR1 and CDR2 from the germline V gene are SGHTA and FQGNSA. Trimming took 5 bases from V and 10 from J, leaving 15 bases between them. CDR3 DNA sequence: TGTGCCAGCAGCCCCTTCGAGTTCGGGGAGCAGTTCTTC. Translating it yields CASSPFEFGEQFF.

The V gene is TRBV6-4, the J gene TRBJ2-7; 7 bases are shared with TRBD2. This CDR3 is built from 14 residues. Germline CDR1 and CDR2: MRHNA and SNTAGT. J lost 6 bases, V lost 3 bases, and 8 bases had no gene match. CDR3 nucleotide sequence: TGTGCCAGCAGTGAAAACGGACTAGTCTCCGAGCAGTACTTC. Translating gives CASSENGLVSEQYF.

J is TRBJ2-3 and V is TRBV28; 9 nucleotides match TRBD1. The CDR3 is made up of 11 amino acids. V gave up 6 bases and J gave up 8 bases; unmatched junction bases: 0. Germline V gene data show CDR1 as MDHEN and CDR2 as SYDVKM. The CDR3 sequence is CASRGQGTQYF. CDR3 DNA: TGTGCCAGCAGGGGACAGGGTACGCAGTATTTT.

This clonotype was seen a handful of times. The chain's CDR3 is CASGRTINQPQHF. Here the CDR3 DNA reads TGTGCCAGCGGACGGACGATTAATCAGCCCCAGCATTTT. The chain recombines TRBV27 with TRBJ1-5; D unclear. Germline assignment: CDR1 MNHEY and CDR2 SMNVEV (reference sequence). The CDR3 totals 13 residues. V dropped 8 bases and J dropped 4 bases, with 12 bases sitting between them.

The V call is TRBV20-1, the J call TRBJ1-2, with D possibly being TRBD1 (5 bases). The germline CDR1 and CDR2 sequences are DFQATT and SNEGSKA (reference sequence). Trimming removed 0 bases from V and 4 bases from J, with 12 bases in between. The CDR3 runs 14 residues. The CDR3, as DNA: TGCAGTGCTAGAGATCACCGGGGCGCCTATGGCTACACCTTC. This gives the protein CSARDHRGAYGYTF.

Only a few counts were recorded for this clonotype. The CDR3 DNA reads as TGCAGTGCTAGAGAAGGCAGGGAATATGGCTACACCTTC. It encodes CSAREGREYGYTF. The chain carries TRBV20-1 and TRBJ1-2; tentatively, D is TRBD1 (5 bases). The germline V and J ends were trimmed by 0 bases and 5 bases, with 10 bases remaining between them. This CDR3 has 13 residues. The germline V gene has CDR1 DFQATT and CDR2 SNEGSKA (reference sequence).

This clonotype was detected a few times. An end of the junction does not agree with germline; a read error may underlie this. The chain couples TRBV12-3 or TRBV12-4 to TRBJ2-4; D ambiguous. The CDR3 has 12 residues. The CDR3 sequence is CASRLDKNIQYF. Written as DNA, the CDR3 is TGTGCCAGCAGGTTAGACAAAAACATTCAGTACTTC.

The chain recombines TRBV28 with TRBJ2-7; TRBD2 matches 11 bases. J was trimmed by 7 bases and V by 3 bases; bases with no gene match: 11. The CDR3 runs 16 residues. Germline loops: CDR1 MDHEN, CDR2 SYDVKM. CDR3 nucleotides: TGTGCCAGCAGTTTGTCCTTAGCGGGGGGGCTACATGAGCAGTACGTC. Protein sequence: CASSLSLAGGLHEQYV.

The chain employs TRBV7-3 and TRBJ2-1; D ambiguous. This CDR3 spans 15 amino acids. The germline V gene has CDR1 SGHTA and CDR2 FQGTGA. The V and J ends lost 1 base and 7 bases respectively, with 14 bases between them. The CDR3 DNA sequence: TGTGCCAGCAGCTTAAACCCCCCCTTCGGAAATGAGCAGTTCTTC. This sequence encodes CASSLNPPFGNEQFF.

V is TRBV15 and J is TRBJ1-1, with D maybe TRBD1 (5 bases). CDR1 LNHNV and CDR2 YYDKDF come from the germline V gene (reference sequence). This CDR3 has 16 residues. V lost 0 bases to trimming and J lost 2 bases, with 13 bases between them. The CDR3 loop is CATSRDLPGQNTEAFF. The CDR3 DNA reads as TGTGCCACCAGCAGAGATCTTCCCGGACAAAACACTGAAGCTTTCTTT. The full variable domain, in which reference TRBV15 and TRBJ1-1 provide the parts outside the CDR3, is DAMVIQNPRYQVTQFGKPVTLSCSQTLNHNVMYWYQQKSSQAPKLLFHYYDKDFNNEADTPDNFQSRRPNTSFCFLDIRSPGLGDTAMYLCATSRDLPGQNTEAFFGQGTRLTVV.

The J gene is TRBJ1-2, the V gene TRBV7-8; D is perhaps TRBD1 (6 bases). Trimming removed 1 base from V and 5 bases from J, with 14 bases in between. This CDR3 contains 15 residues. Germline assignment: CDR1 SGHVS and CDR2 FQNEAQ. This chain's CDR3 is CASSLGLGQGYGYTF. DNA for the CDR3: TGTGCCAGCAGCTTAGGTTTAGGCCAGGGGTATGGCTACACCTTC. Filled out from reference TRBV7-8 and TRBJ1-2, the complete variable domain reads GAGVSQSPRYKVAKRGQDVALRCDPISGHVSLFWYQQALGQGPEFLTYFQNEAQLDKSGLPSDRFFAERPEGSVSTLKIQRTQQEDSAVYLCASSLGLGQGYGYTFGSGTRLTVV.

In this sample, this clonotype turned up many times. The chain recombines TRBV12-3 or TRBV12-4 with TRBJ2-1; 10 nucleotides align to TRBD2. J gave up 6 bases and V 5 bases, and 7 bases lay outside the gene matches. The CDR3 sequence is 15 residues long. CDR3 protein: CASSPGLAASNEQFF. The CDR3 coding sequence is TGTGCCAGCAGTCCAGGACTAGCGGCTTCCAATGAGCAGTTCTTC.

The rearrangement uses TRBV15 and TRBJ2-6; D remains ambiguous. The V end lost 3 bases, the J end lost 2 bases, and 5 bases lay between the germline ends. The CDR3 sequence is 14 residues long. Germline V CDR1 and CDR2: LNHNV, YYDKDF (reference sequence). CDR3 protein: CATSRGTGANVLTF. CDR3 in DNA: TGTGCCACCAGCAGGGGTACTGGGGCCAACGTCCTGACTTTC. The variable domain in full, with the rest retrieved from reference TRBV15 and TRBJ2-6, is DAMVIQNPRYQVTQFGKPVTLSCSQTLNHNVMYWYQQKSSQAPKLLFHYYDKDFNNEADTPDNFQSRRPNTSFCFLDIRSPGLGDTAMYLCATSRGTGANVLTFGAGSRLTVL.

The chain joins TRBV10-2 to TRBJ2-3; no clear D. The length of the CDR3 is 13 residues. The germline V and J ends were trimmed by 7 bases and 2 bases, with 10 bases remaining between them. Looked up from germline, CDR1 is WSHSY and CDR2 is SAAADI. Written as DNA, the CDR3 is TGCGCCAGCACCTTTGTTGTCACAGATACGCAGTATTTT. Translated, it gives CASTFVVTDTQYF.

The chain recombines TRBV12-3 or TRBV12-4 with TRBJ1-2; 7 nucleotides align to TRBD1. The CDR3 consists of 13 residues. V shed 5 bases, J shed 5 bases, and the junction held 5 bases outside the gene matches. The CDR3 is CASSPTGVYGYTF. The CDR3 DNA sequence: TGTGCCAGCAGTCCTACAGGGGTTTATGGCTACACCTTC.

This clonotype showed up just a few times. V gene TRBV4-1 combines with J gene TRBJ2-2, with a possible D match to TRBD1 (5 bases). The germline V gene has CDR1 MGHRA and CDR2 YSYEKL. The V and J ends lost 1 base and 0 bases respectively, with 9 bases between them. The CDR3 spans 16 residues. The CDR3: CASSQGIGANTGELFF. CDR3 sequence (DNA): TGCGCCAGCAGCCAAGGAATAGGGGCGAACACCGGGGAGCTGTTTTTT.

This clonotype was detected ten times or more. The gene calls are TRBV29-1 and TRBJ2-1; D is unresolved. The germline V and J ends were trimmed by 3 bases and 9 bases, with 0 bases remaining between them. The CDR3 length is 8 residues. Germline-derived CDR1 and CDR2 are SQVTM and ANQGSEA. CDR3 in DNA: TGCAGCGTTGATGAGCAGTTCTTC. It yields the protein CSVDEQFF.

This clonotype was counted only a few times. V is TRBV6-1 and J is TRBJ1-1; D remains unclear. This CDR3 has 14 residues. CDR1 is MNHNS and CDR2 is SASEGT in the germline V gene. Trimming pared 3 bases from V and 1 base from J, leaving 9 bases between. The CDR3 DNA follows: TGTGCCAGCAGTGATCCCTCAGAGAACACTGAAGCTTTCTTT. This translates into CASSDPSENTEAFF.

The chain has TRBV4-1 and TRBJ1-2, with TRBD1 matching 7 bases. CDR1 and CDR2 from the germline V gene are MGHRA and YSYEKL. This CDR3 is 13 amino acids long. The J segment lost 4 bases and the V segment lost 3 bases, leaving 2 bases of the junction unmatched. The CDR3 DNA is TGCGCCAGCAGCCAGGGACAGAGCTATGGCTACACCTTC. Protein: CASSQGQSYGYTF.